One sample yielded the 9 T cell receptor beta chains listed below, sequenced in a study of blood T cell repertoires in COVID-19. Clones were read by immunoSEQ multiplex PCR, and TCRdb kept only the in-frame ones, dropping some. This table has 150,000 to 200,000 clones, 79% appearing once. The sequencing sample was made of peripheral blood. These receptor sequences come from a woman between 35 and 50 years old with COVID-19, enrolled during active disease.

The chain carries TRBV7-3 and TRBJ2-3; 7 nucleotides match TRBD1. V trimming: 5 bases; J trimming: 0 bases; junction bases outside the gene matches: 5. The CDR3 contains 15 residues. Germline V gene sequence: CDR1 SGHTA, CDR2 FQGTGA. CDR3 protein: CASSQGVSSTDTQYF. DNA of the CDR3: TGTGCCAGCAGCCAGGGGGTTTCTAGCACAGATACGCAGTATTTT.

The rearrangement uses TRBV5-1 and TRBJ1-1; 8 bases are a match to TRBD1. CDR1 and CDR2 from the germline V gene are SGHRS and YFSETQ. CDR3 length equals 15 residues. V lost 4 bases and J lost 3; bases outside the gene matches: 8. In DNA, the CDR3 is TGCGCCAGCAGCCACACAGGGGGTATGGACACTGAAGCTTTCTTT. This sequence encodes CASSHTGGMDTEAFF.

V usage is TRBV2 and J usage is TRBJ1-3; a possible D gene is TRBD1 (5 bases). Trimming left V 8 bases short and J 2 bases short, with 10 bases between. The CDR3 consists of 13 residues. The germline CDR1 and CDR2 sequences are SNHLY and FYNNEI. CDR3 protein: CASGQGPGNTIYF. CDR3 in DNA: TGTGCCAGCGGGCAGGGCCCTGGAAACACCATATATTTT.

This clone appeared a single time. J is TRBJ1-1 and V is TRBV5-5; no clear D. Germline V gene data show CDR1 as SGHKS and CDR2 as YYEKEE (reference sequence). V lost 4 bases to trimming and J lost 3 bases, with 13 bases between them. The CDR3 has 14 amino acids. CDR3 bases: TGTGCCAGCAGCCTAGCCGGTTTGGACACTGAAGCTTTCTTT. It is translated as CASSLAGLDTEAFF.

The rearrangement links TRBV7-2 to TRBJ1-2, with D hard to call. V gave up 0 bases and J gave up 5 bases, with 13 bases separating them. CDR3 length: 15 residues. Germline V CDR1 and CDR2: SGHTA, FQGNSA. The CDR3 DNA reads TGTGCCAGCAGCTTAGCCCAGGCCATTAGGTATGGCTACACCTTC. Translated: CASSLAQAIRYGYTF.

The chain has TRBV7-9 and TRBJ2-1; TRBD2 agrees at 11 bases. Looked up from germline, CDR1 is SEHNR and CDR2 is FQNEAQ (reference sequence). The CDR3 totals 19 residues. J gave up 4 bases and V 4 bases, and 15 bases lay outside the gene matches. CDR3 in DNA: TGTGCCAGCAGCTCACCGAGGCGCCTAGCGGGAGGCGATTACAATGAGCAGTTCTTC. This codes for CASSSPRRLAGGDYNEQFF.

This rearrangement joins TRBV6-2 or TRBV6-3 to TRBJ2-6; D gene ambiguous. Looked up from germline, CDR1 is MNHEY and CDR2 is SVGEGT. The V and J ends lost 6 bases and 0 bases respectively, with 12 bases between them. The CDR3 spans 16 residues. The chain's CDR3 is CASSPLHSSGANVLTF. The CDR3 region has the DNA TGTGCCAGCAGCCCCCTCCATAGCTCTGGGGCCAACGTCCTGACTTTC.

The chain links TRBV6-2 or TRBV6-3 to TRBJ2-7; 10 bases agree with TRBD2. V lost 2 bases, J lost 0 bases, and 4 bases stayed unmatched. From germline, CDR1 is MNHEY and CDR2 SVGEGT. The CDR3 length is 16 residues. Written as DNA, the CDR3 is TGTGCCAGCAGTTACGGGCTAGCGGGGGCCTCCTACGAGCAGTACTTC. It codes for CASSYGLAGASYEQYF.

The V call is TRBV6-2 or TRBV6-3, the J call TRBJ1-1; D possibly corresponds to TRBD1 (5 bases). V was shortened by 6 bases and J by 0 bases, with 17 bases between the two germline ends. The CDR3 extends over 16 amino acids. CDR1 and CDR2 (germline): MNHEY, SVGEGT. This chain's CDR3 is CASSPGWGEMNTEAFF. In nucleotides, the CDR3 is TGTGCCAGCAGCCCCGGCTGGGGGGAAATGAACACTGAAGCTTTCTTT.